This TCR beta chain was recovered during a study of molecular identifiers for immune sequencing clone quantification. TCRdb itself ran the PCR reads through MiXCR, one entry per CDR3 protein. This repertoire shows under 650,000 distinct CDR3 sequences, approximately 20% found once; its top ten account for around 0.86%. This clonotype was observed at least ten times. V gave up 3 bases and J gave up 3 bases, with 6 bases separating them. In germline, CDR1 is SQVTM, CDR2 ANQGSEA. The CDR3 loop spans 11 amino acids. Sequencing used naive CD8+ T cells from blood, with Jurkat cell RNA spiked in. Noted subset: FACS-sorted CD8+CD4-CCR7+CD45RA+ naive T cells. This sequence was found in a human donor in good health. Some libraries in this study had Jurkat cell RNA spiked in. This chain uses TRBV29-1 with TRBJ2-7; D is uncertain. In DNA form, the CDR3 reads TGCAGCGTTGAGTCGGGCTACGAGCAGTACTTC. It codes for CSVESGYEQYF.